The clone carrying this T cell receptor (beta chain) was recorded once. Antigen specificity is unknown. The V segment lost 4 bases and the J segment 6 bases; nucleotides outside the gene matches: 6. CDR1 SGHDT and CDR2 YYEEEE come from the germline V gene. The CDR3 spans 14 residues. This sample was taken from a study of long-term antiretroviral therapy in people with HIV. Study observations and caveats: Repertoires from HIV showed CDR3 length ranges narrower than those of controls. On ART adherence, viral resistance or therapy changes, no data were available. Once patients were on ART, diversity went higher but still fell short of transplant donor controls.

Survey-level immunoSEQ v3.0 assays were run. Sequencing was performed with immunoSEQ multiplex PCR; in TCRdb, only in-frame clones are kept and a portion is missing. The table records fewer than 30,000 clones, 65% to 85% of them present only once. The TCR was taken from a man younger than 40 with HIV. The sample consisted of unsorted PBMCs, taken 2.1 years after starting antiretroviral therapy. The genes are TRBV5-6 and TRBJ2-1; TRBD1 agrees at 8 bases. CDR3 amino acids: CASSPGQGANEQFF. CDR3 bases: TGTGCCAGCAGCCCCGGGCAGGGGGCCAATGAGCAGTTCTTC.